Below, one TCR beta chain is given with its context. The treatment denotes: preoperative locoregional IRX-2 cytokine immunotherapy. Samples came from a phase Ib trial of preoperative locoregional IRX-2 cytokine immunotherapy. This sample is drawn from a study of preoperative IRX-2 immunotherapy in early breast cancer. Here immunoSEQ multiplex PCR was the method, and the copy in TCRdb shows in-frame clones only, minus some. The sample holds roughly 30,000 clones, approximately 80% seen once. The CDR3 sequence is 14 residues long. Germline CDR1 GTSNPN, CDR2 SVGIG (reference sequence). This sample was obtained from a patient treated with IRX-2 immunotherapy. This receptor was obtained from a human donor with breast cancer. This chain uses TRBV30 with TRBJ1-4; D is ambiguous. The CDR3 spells CATGRESGHEKLFF. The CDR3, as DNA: TGTGCTACCGGCCGGGAGTCCGGACATGAAAAACTGTTTTTT.